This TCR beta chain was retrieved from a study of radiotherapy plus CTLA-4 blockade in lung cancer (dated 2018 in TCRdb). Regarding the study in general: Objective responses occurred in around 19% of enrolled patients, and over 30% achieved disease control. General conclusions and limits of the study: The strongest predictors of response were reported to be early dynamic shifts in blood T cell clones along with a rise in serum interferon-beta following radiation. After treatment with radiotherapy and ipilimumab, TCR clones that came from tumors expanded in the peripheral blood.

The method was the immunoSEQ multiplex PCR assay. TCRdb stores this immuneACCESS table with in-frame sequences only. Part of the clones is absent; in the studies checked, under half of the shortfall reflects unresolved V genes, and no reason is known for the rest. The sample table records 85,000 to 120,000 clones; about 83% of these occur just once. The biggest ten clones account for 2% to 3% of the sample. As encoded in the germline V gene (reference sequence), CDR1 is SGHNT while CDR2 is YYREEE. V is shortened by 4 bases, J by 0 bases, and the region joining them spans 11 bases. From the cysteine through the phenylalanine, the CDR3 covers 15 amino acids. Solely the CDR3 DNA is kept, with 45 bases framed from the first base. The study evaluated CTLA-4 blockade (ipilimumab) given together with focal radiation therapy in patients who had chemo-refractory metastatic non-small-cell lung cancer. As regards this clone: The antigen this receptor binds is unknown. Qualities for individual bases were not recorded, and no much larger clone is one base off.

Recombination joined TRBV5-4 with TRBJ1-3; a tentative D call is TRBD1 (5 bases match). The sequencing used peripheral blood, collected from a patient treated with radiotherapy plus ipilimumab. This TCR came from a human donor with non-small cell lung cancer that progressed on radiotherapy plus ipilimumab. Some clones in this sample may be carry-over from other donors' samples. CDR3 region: CASSLRGGSGNTIYF. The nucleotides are TGTGCCAGCAGCCTCCGGGGGGGCTCTGGAAACACCATATATTTT.